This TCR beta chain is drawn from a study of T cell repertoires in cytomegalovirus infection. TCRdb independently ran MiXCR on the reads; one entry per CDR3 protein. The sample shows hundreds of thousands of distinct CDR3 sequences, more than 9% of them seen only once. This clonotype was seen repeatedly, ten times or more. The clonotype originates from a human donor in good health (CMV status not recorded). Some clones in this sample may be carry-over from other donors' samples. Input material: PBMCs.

CDR3 sequence: CASSFGQGDGYTF. The CDR3 DNA reads TGTGCCAGCAGCTTCGGACAGGGCGATGGCTACACCTTC. This sequence joins TRBV7-9 and TRBJ1-2; 8 bases align to TRBD1. Germline CDR1 is SEHNR and CDR2 is FQNEAQ (reference sequence). The CDR3 covers 13 residues. J lost 6 bases, V lost 3 bases, and 3 bases had no gene match.